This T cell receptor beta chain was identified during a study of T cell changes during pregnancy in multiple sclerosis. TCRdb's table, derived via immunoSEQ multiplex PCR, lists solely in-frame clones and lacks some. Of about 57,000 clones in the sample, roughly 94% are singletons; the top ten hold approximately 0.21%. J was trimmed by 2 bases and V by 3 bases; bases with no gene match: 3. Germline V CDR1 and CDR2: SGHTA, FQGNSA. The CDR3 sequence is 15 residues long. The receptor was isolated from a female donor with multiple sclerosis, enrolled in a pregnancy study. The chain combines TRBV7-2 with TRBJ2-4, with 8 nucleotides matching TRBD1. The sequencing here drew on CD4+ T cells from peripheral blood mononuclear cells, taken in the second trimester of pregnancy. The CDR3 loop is CASSLDRVSKNIQYF. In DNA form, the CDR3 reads TGTGCCAGCAGCTTGGACAGGGTATCCAAAAACATTCAGTACTTC.